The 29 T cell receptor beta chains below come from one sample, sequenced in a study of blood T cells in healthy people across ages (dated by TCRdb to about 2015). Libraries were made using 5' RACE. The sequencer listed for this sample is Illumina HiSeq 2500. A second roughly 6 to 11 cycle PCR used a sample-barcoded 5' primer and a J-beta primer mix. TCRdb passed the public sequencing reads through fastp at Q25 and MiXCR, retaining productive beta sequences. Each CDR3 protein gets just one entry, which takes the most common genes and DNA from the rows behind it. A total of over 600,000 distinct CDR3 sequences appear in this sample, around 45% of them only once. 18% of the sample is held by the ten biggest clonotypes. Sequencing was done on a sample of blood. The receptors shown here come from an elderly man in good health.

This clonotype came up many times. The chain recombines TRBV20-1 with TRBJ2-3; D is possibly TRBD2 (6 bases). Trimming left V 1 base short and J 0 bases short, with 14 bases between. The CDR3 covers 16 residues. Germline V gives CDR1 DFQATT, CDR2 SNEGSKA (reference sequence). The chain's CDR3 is CSARVKRATSTDTQYF. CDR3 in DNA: TGCAGTGCTAGAGTCAAGCGGGCGACTAGCACAGATACGCAGTATTTT.

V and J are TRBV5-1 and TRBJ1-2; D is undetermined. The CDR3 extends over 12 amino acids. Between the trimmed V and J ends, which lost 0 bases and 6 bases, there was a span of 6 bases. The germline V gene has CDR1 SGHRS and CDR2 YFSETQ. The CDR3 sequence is CASSLAFDGYTF. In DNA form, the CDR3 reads TGCGCCAGCAGCTTGGCCTTCGATGGCTACACCTTC.

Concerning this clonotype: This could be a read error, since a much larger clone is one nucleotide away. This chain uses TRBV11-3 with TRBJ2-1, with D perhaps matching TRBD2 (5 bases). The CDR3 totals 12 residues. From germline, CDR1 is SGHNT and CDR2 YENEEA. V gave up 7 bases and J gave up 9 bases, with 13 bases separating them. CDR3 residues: CASTEVRGEQFF. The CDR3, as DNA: TGTGCCAGCACCGAAGTCCGGGGTGAGCAGTTCTTC.

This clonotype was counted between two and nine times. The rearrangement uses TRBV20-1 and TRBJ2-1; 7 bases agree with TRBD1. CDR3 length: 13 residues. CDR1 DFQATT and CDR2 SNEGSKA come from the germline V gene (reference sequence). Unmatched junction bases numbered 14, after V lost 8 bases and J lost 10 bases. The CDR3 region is CSYWDSTTYEQFF. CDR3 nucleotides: TGCAGTTACTGGGACAGCACAACCTACGAGCAGTTCTTC.

The CDR3 here is CSVQGILNAEAFF. CDR3 nucleotides: TGCAGCGTTCAGGGGATCCTCAACGCTGAAGCTTTCTTT. The rearrangement joins TRBV29-1 to TRBJ1-1, with D tentatively TRBD1 (6 bases). Germline V lookup: CDR1 SQVTM, CDR2 ANQGSEA. The CDR3 totals 13 residues. V was clipped by 5 bases and J by 6 bases, with 16 bases between them. Full variable domain (missing parts from reference TRBV29-1 and TRBJ1-1): SAVISQKPSRDICQRGTSLTIQCQVDSQVTMMFWYRQQPGQSLTLIATANQGSEATYESGFVIDKFPISRPNLTFSTLTVSNMSPEDSSIYLCSVQGILNAEAFFGQGTRLTVV.

CDR3 loop: CSARFRGESPLHF. The CDR3 DNA reads TGCAGTGCTAGATTTCGGGGTGAGTCACCCCTCCACTTT. The chain carries TRBV20-1 and TRBJ1-6; D not resolved. The CDR3 covers 13 residues. The germline V gene has CDR1 DFQATT and CDR2 SNEGSKA (reference sequence). Trimming pared 2 bases from V and 10 bases from J, leaving 12 bases between.

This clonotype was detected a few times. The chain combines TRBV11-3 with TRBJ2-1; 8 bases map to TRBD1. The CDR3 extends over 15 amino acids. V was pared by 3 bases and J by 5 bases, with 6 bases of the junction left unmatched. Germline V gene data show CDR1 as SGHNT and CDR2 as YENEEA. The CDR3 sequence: CASSLGQVSDNEQFF. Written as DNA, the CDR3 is TGTGCCAGCAGCTTGGGACAGGTTAGTGACAATGAGCAGTTCTTC.

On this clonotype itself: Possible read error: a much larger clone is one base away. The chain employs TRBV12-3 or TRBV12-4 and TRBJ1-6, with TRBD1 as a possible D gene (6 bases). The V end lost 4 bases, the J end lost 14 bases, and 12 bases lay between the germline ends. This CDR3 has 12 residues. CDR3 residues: CASSWGQQALHF. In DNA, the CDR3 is TGTGCCAGCAGTTGGGGGCAGCAGGCCCTCCACTTT.

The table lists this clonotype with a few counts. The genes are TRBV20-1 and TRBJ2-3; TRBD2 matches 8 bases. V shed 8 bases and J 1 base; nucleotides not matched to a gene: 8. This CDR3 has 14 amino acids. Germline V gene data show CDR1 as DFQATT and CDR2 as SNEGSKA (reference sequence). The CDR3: CSPPGGRRTDTQYF. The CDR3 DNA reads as TGCAGTCCACCGGGCGGGAGGCGCACAGATACGCAGTATTTT.

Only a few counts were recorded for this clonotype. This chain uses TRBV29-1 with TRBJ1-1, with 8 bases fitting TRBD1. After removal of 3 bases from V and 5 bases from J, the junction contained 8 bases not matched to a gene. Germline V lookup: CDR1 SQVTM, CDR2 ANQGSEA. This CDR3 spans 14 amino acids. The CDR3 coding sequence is TGCAGCGTTGATCTGAACAGGGGGGTTACTGAAGCTTTCTTT. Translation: CSVDLNRGVTEAFF.

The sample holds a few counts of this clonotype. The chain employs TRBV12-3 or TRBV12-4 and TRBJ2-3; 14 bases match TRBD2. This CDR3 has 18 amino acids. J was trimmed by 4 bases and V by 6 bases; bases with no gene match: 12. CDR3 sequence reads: CASSRRGGLAGVPDTQYF. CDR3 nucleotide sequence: TGTGCCAGCAGCCGAAGGGGGGGACTAGCGGGAGTTCCAGATACGCAGTATTTT.

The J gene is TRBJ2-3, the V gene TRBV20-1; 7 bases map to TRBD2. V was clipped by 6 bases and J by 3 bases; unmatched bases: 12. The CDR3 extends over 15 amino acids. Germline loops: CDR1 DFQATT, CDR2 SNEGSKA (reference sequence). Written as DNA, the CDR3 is TGCAGTGCCCACACTCTAGCGGACACAACAGATACGCAGTATTTT. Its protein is CSAHTLADTTDTQYF.

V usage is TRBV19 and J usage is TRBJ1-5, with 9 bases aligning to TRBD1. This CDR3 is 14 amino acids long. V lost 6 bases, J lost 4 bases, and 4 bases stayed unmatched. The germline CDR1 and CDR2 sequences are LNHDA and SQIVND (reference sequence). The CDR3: CASRGQGFNQPQHF. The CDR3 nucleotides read TGTGCCAGTAGGGGACAGGGTTTTAATCAGCCCCAGCATTTT.

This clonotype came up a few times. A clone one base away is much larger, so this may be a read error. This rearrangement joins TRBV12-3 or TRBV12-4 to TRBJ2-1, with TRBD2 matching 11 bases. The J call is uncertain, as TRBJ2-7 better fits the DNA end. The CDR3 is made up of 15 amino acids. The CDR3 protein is CASSRLAGGYNEQYF. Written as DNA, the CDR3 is TGTGCCAGCAGTAGGCTAGCGGGAGGCTACAATGAGCAGTACTTC.

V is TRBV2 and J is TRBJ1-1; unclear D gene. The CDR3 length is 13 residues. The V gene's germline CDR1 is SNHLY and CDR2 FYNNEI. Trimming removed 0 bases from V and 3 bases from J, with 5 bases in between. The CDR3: CASSEAWDTEAFF. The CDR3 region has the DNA TGTGCCAGCAGTGAAGCGTGGGACACTGAAGCTTTCTTT. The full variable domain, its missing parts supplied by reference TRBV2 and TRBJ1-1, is EPEVTQTPSHQVTQMGQEVILRCVPISNHLYFYWYRQILGQKVEFLVSFYNNEISEKSEIFDDQFSVERPDGSNFTLKIRSTKLEDSAMYFCASSEAWDTEAFFGQGTRLTVV.

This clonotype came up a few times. The DNA of the CDR3 is TGTGCCAGCAGTGCCGGGACTAGCGGGAACACCGGGGAGCTGTTTTTT. Translation gives CASSAGTSGNTGELFF. V usage is TRBV9 and J usage is TRBJ2-2, with 11 nucleotides matching TRBD2. CDR3 length: 16 amino acids. The germline gives CDR1 SGDLS, CDR2 YYNGEE. The V gene end was trimmed by 5 bases and the J gene end by 1 base; junction bases not matched to a gene: 4.

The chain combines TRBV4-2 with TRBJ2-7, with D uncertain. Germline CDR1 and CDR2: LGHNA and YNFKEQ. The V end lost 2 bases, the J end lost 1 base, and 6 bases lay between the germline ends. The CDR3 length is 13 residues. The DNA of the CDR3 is TGTGCCAGCAGCCAACGTAATTCCTACGAGCAGTACTTC. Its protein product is CASSQRNSYEQYF.

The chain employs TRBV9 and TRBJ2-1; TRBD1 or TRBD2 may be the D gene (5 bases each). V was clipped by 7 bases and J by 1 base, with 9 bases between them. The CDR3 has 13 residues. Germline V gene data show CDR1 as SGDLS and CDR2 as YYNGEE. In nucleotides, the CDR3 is TGTGCCAGCGGGAGACAGTCCTACAATGAGCAGTTCTTC. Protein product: CASGRQSYNEQFF. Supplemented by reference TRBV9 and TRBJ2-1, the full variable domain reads DSGVTQTPKHLITATGQRVTLRCSPRSGDLSVYWYQQSLDQGLQFLIQYYNGEERAKGNILERFSAQQFPDLHSELNLSSLELGDSALYFCASGRQSYNEQFFGPGTRLTVL.

This CDR3 is CASKYGEWGNTDTQYF. In nucleotides, the CDR3 is TGCGCCAGCAAGTACGGGGAGTGGGGGAACACAGATACGCAGTATTTT. This chain joins TRBV5-1 and TRBJ2-3; the D call may be TRBD1 or TRBD2 (5 bases each). Germline V gene lookup returns CDR1 SGHRS and CDR2 YFSETQ. Trimming took off 6 bases at V and 2 bases at J, with 19 bases between the two ends. The CDR3 consists of 16 residues.

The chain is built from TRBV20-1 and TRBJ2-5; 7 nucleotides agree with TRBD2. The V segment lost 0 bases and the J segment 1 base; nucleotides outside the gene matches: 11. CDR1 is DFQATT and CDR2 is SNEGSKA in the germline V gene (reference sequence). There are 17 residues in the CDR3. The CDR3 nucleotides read TGCAGTGCTAGAGATTTTGGACCTAGCGGAGCCCAAGAGACCCAGTACTTC. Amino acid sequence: CSARDFGPSGAQETQYF.

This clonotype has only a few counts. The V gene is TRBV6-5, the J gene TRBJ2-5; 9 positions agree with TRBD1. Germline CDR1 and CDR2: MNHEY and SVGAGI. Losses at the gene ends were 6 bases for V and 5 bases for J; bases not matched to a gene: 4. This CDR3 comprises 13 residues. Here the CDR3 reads CASRDRGWETQYF. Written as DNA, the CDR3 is TGTGCCAGCAGGGACAGGGGTTGGGAGACCCAGTACTTC.

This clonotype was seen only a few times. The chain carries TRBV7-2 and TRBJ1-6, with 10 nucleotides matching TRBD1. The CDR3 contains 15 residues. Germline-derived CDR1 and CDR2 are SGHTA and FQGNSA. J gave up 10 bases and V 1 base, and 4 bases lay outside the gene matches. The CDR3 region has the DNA TGTGCCAGCAGCTTAGAGGGGACAGGGGAATCACCCCTCCACTTT. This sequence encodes CASSLEGTGESPLHF. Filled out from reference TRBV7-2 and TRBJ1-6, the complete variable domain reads GAGVSQSPSNKVTEKGKDVELRCDPISGHTALYWYRQSLGQGLEFLIYFQGNSAPDKSGLPSDRFSAERTGGSVSTLTIQRTQQEDSAVYLCASSLEGTGESPLHFGNGTRLTVT.

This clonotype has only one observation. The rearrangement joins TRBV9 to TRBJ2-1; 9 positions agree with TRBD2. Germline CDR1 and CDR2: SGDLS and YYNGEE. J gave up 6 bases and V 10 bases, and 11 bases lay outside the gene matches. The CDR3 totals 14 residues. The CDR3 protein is CAPRGGGAFNEQFF. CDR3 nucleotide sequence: TGTGCCCCCCGCGGCGGGGGGGCCTTCAATGAGCAGTTCTTC. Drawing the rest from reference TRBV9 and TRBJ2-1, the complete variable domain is DSGVTQTPKHLITATGQRVTLRCSPRSGDLSVYWYQQSLDQGLQFLIQYYNGEERAKGNILERFSAQQFPDLHSELNLSSLELGDSALYFCAPRGGGAFNEQFFGPGTRLTVL.

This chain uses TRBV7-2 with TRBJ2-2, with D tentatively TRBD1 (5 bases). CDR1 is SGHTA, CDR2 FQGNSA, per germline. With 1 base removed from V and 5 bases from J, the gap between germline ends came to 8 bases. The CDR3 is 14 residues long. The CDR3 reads CASSLVQGTGELFF. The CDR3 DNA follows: TGTGCCAGCAGCTTAGTTCAGGGAACCGGGGAGCTGTTTTTT. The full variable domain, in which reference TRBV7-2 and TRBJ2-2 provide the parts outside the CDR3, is GAGVSQSPSNKVTEKGKDVELRCDPISGHTALYWYRQSLGQGLEFLIYFQGNSAPDKSGLPSDRFSAERTGGSVSTLTIQRTQQEDSAVYLCASSLVQGTGELFFGEGSRLTVL.

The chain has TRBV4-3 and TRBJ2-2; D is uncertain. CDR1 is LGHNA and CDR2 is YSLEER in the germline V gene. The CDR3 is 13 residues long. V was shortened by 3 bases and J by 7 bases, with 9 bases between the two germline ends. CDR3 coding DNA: TGCGCCAGCAGCCATCAGGACGGCGGGGAGCTGTTTTTT. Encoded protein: CASSHQDGGELFF.

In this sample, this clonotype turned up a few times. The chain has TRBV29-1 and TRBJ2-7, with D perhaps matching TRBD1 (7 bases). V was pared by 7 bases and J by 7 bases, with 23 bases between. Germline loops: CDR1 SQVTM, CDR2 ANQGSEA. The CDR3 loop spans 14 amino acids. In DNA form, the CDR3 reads TGCAGCGCTGGGGACAGCCGACTAGGAGGAGAGCAGTACTTC. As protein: CSAGDSRLGGEQYF.

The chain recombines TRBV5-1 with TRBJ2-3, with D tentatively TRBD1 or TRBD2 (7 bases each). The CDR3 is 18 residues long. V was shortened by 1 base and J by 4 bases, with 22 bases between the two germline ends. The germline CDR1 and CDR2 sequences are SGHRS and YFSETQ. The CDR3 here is CASSLRGPSGTASDTQYF. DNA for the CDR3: TGCGCCAGCAGCTTGAGGGGGCCCAGCGGGACGGCTTCAGATACGCAGTATTTT.

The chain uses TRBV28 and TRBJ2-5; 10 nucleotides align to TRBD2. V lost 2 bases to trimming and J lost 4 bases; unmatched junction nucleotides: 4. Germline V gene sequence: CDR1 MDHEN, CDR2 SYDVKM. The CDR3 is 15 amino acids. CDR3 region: CASSLTSGAGETQYF. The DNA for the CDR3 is TGTGCCAGCAGTTTAACTAGCGGGGCCGGAGAGACCCAGTACTTC. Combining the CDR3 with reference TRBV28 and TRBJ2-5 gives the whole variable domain DVKVTQSSRYLVKRTGEKVFLECVQDMDHENMFWYRQDPGLGLRLIYFSYDVKMKEKGDIPEGYSVSREKKERFSLILESASTNQTSMYLCASSLTSGAGETQYFGPGTRLLVL.

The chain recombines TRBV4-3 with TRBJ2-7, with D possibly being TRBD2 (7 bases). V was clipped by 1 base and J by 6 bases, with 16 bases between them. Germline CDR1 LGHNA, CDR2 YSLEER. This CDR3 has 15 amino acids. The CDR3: CASSQAAGGQREQYF. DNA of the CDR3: TGCGCCAGCAGCCAAGCAGCCGGGGGGCAGCGCGAGCAGTACTTC.